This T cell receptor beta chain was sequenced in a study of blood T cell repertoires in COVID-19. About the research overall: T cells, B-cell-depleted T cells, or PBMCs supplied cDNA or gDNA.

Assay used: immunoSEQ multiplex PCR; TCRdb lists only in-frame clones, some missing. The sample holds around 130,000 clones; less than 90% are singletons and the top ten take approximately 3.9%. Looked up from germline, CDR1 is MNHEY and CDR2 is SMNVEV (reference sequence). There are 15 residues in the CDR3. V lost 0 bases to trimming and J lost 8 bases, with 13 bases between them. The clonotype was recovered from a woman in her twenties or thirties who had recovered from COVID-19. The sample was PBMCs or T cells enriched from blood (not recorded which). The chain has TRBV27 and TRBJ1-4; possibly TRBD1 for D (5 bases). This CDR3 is CASSLSSAGWEKLFF. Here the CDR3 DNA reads TGTGCCAGCAGTTTATCGAGCGCAGGGTGGGAAAAACTGTTTTTT.